Shown below are 10 T cell receptor beta chains from a single sample sequenced in a study of CXCR3-negative and CXCR3-positive naive CD8 T cells (dated by TCRdb to 2018 to 2020). The sequencer was a NextSeq 550. The Human TCR Profiling Kit (MiLaboratory) was used to make UMI-labeled 5' RACE TRB cDNA libraries. Each CDR3 protein sequence appears as one entry after TCRdb reprocessed the reads, and no DNA is included. The sample's table covers tens of thousands of distinct CDR3 sequences. The top ten constitute about 2.8% of the sample. Sequenced: naive CXCR3- CD8+ T cells from blood. The cell subset or site label, as the study defines it: CD45RO-CCR7+CD27+CD95- naive CD8+ T cells lacking CXCR3 (TNR3-). These receptors originate from a human donor in good health. Some clones in this sample may be carry-over from other donors' samples.

This chain uses TRBV20-1 with TRBJ2-5. The CDR3 has 14 residues. CDR1 and CDR2 (germline): DFQATT, SNEGSKA (reference sequence). This CDR3 reads CSARDWISQETQYF.

The chain is built from TRBV7-9 and TRBJ2-7; as DNA is missing, the TRBD2 call by TCRdb cannot be tested. Germline lookup yields CDR1 SEHNR and CDR2 FQNEAQ (reference sequence). The CDR3 covers 12 residues. The CDR3 loop reads CASSSEYSGEYF.

The chain combines TRBV13 with TRBJ1-1; TCRdb's D call of TRBD1 is untestable without DNA. The CDR3 is made up of 15 amino acids. The germline CDR1 and CDR2 sequences are PRHDT and FYEKMQ (reference sequence). This CDR3 is CASSLRGGGVTEAFF.

This chain connects TRBV14 to TRBJ2-1; absent DNA, TCRdb's TRBD2 call cannot be checked. The CDR3 runs 13 residues. The germline V gene has CDR1 SGHDN and CDR2 FVKESK. Here the CDR3 reads CASSQAGALEQFF.

The rearrangement joins TRBV15 to TRBJ2-5. Germline V gives CDR1 LNHNV, CDR2 YYDKDF (reference sequence). This CDR3 has 16 residues. The CDR3 loop reads CATSREARFYQETQYF.

According to its frequency, this clonotype is large. CDR3 loop: CASSAYGANEQFF. The chain has TRBV7-2 and TRBJ2-1. This CDR3 spans 13 amino acids. Looked up from germline, CDR1 is SGHTA and CDR2 is FQGNSA.

CDR3 residues: CSVDGTGGLANGYTF. The rearrangement links TRBV29-1 to TRBJ1-2; TCRdb's D call, TRBD1, is unchecked because there is no DNA. This CDR3 is 15 amino acids long. CDR1 and CDR2 from the germline V gene are SQVTM and ANQGSEA.

The chain combines TRBV28 with TRBJ2-4. Per the germline V gene, CDR1 is MDHEN and CDR2 is SYDVKM. The CDR3 is 16 residues long. The CDR3 protein is CASSLSRGLAKNIQYF.

The rearrangement uses TRBV4-3 and TRBJ2-6; the TCRdb D gene call, TRBD2, has no DNA to confirm it. Per germline, CDR1 LGHNA and CDR2 YSLEER. The CDR3 consists of 17 residues. CDR3 loop: CASSRSGGTSGANVLTF.

V gene TRBV11-2 combines with J gene TRBJ2-1. CDR3 length: 15 amino acids. CDR1 is SGHAT and CDR2 is FQNNGV in the germline V gene. CDR3 residues: CASSSTPGVYNEQFF.